This TCR beta chain was recorded in a study of blood T cell repertoires in COVID-19. Study background: Sites across the United States, Italy and Spain contributed samples from acute and convalescent COVID-19. Sources were T cells, B-cell-depleted T cells, or PBMCs; the material itself was cDNA or gDNA.

The CDR3 spans 13 residues. Trimming took 1 base from V and 15 from J, leaving 16 bases between them. Germline CDR1 reads KGHSY; CDR2 reads FQNENV. Per the authors' pipeline: Estimation of nucleated cell counts relied on the amplification of reference gene primers. TCRdb keeps only in-frame clones here, not all; method: immunoSEQ multiplex PCR. The V and J calls and clone size come from that table; D and trimming were worked out from the DNA. The sample carries more than 400,000 clones, 75% to 90% recorded once. J is TRBJ1-5 and V is TRBV16; D gene unclear. The sequenced sample was peripheral blood. The sequence derives from a human donor in a cohort sampled during active COVID-19. CDR3 region: CASSQLVQELPHF. CDR3 nucleotide sequence: TGTGCCAGCAGCCAATTGGTCCAGGAACTTCCGCATTTT. Combining the CDR3 with reference TRBV16 and TRBJ1-5 gives the whole variable domain GEEVAQTPKHLVRGEGQKAKLYCAPIKGHSYVFWYQQVLKNEFKFLISFQNENVFDETGMPKERFSAKCLPNSPCSLEIQATKLEDSAVYFCASSQLVQELPHFGDGTRLSIL.